This T cell receptor (beta chain) was captured in a study of T cell repertoires in cytomegalovirus infection (dated by TCRdb to between 2018 and 2021). Study-wide context: The peptide stimulations were aimed at well-studied HLA-B-restricted epitopes as well as recently identified HLA-C-restricted CMV epitopes, whose presentation resists viral immunomodulation. Donor HLA type was relevant to the analysis, as public TCR beta signatures indicated carriage of CMV infection together with the matching HLA type.

To note about this clonotype: It lacks a known antigen. Base qualities are not recorded, but no much larger clone differs from it by a single base.

Interpreted using the paper, the treatment or condition label stands for: in vitro stimulation with specific CMV peptide epitopes to enrich CMV-specific T cells. Instrument on record: Illumina HiSeq 1500. In-frame beta chains were kept once TCRdb had trimmed the public reads at Q25 with fastp and called clones with MiXCR. Each entry is one CDR3 protein sequence, shown with its most common DNA and genes. Recorded for this sample are 750,000 to 900,000 distinct CDR3 sequences; around 29% of them occurred a single time. Over 10% of the sample is in the top ten clones. As encoded in the germline V gene, CDR1 is MNHEY while CDR2 is SVGAGI. V and J lose 4 bases and 0 bases, and a span of 16 bases separates them. From the cysteine through the phenylalanine, the CDR3 covers 18 amino acids. Just the 54-base CDR3 DNA is kept, in frame starting at base 1. Here is what the overall study found, with its caveats: The ex vivo response was dominated by HLA-C-restricted CMV-specific TCR beta clonotypes, which also provided the single most frequent clonotype in two of eight donors. Carriers of CMV infection plus the relevant HLA type were discriminated by the cumulative frequency of public TCR beta family members in the study cohort and in an independent 352-donor cohort.

The TCR was taken from a human donor in good health (CMV status not recorded). Some clones in this sample may be carry-over from other donors' samples. The rearranged segments are TRBV6-5 and TRBJ1-6, with a tentative D gene TRBD1 over 6 matching bases. This specimen was cultured CD8+ T cells from PBMCs, taken from culture after CMV antigen stimulation. CDR3 sequence: CASSWVQTGSSYNSPLHF. Here is the DNA: TGTGCCAGCAGTTGGGTACAGACAGGAAGCTCCTATAATTCACCCCTCCACTTT.